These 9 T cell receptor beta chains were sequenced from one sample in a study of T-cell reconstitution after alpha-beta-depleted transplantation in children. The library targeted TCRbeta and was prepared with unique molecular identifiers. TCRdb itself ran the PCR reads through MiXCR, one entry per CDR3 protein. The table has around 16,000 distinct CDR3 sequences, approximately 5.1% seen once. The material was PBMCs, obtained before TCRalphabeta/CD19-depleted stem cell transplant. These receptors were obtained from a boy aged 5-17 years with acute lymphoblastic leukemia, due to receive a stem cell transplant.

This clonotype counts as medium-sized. The CDR3 DNA reads TGCGCCAGCAGCCAAGATCGGGGGGGATCGGGCTACGAGCAGTACTTC. Translation: CASSQDRGGSGYEQYF. This sequence joins TRBV4-3 and TRBJ2-7, with 8 bases fitting TRBD2. With V trimmed by 0 bases and J by 3 bases, 7 bases remained unmatched. The length of the CDR3 is 16 residues. Germline V gives CDR1 LGHNA, CDR2 YSLEER.

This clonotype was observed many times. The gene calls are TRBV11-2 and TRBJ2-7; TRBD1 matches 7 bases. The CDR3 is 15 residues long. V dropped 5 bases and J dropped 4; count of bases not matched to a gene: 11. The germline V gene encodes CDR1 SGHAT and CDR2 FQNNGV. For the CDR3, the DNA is TGTGCCAGCAGCCTGATAAGGGACAGCTCGTACGAGCAGTACTTC. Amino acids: CASSLIRDSSYEQYF. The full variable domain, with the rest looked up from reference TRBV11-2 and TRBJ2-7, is EAGVAQSPRYKIIEKRQSVAFWCNPISGHATLYWYQQILGQGPKLLIQFQNNGVVDDSQLPKDRFSAERLKGVDSTLKIQPAKLEDSAVYLCASSLIRDSSYEQYFGPGTRLTVT.

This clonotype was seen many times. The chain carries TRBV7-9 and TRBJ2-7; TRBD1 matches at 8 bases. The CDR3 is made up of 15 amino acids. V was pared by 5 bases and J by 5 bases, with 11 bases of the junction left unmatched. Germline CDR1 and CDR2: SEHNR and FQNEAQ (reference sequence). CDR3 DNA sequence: TGTGCCAGCAGCGGTAGTATAGGACAGGGAAACGAGCAGTACTTC. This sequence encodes CASSGSIGQGNEQYF.

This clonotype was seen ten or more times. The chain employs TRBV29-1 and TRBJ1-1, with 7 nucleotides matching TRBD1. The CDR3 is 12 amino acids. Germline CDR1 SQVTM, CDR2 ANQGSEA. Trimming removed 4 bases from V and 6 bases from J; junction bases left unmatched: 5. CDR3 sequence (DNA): TGCAGCGTTGCCAGGGGGTATGCTGAAGCTTTCTTT. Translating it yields CSVARGYAEAFF.

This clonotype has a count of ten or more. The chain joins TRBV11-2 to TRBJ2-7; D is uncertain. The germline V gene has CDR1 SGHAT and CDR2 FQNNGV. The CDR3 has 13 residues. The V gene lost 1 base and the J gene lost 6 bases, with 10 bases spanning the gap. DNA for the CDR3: TGTGCCAGCAGCTTAGGCCCTGGGTCCGAGCAGTACTTC. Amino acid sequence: CASSLGPGSEQYF.

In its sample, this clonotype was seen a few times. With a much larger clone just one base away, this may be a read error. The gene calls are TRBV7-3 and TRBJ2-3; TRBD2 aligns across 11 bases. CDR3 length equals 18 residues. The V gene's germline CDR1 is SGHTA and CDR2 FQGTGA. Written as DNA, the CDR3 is TGTGCCCGCAGCCTTACTAGCGGGGGATTATCTAGCACAGATACGCAGTATTTT. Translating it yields CARSLTSGGLSSTDTQYF.

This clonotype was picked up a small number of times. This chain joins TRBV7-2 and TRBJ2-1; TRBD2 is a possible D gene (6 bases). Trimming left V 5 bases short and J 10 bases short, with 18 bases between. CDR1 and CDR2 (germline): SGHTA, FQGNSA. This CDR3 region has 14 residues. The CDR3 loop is CASSPGRGTREQFF. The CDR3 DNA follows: TGTGCCAGCAGCCCGGGGCGGGGAACGAGGGAGCAGTTCTTC.

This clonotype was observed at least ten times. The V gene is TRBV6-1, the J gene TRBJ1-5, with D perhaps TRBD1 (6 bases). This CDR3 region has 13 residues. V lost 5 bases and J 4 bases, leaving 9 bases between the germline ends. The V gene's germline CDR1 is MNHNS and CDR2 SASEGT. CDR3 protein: CASSQTGNQPQHF. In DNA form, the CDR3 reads TGTGCCAGCAGTCAAACAGGGAATCAGCCCCAGCATTTT.

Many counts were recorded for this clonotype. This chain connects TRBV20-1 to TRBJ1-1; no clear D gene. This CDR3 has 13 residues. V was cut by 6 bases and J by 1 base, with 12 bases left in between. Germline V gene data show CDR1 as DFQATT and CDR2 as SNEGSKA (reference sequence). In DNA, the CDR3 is TGCAGTGCCCACAGAAGTTCGAACACTGAAGCTTTCTTT. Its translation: CSAHRSSNTEAFF.